This T cell receptor (beta chain) was sequenced during a study of T cells in Graves' hyperthyroidism and ophthalmopathy. Points from the study as a whole: Within blood appeared most thyroid clonotypes that had expanded above 0.001.

Investigators excluded patients with uncontrolled infection, other autoimmune disease, pregnancy or lactation. The PBMCs were sourced from fresh peripheral blood (about 9.6 ml). From RNA transcripts, TCR beta CDR3 regions were amplified. The primer set for the first-round RT-PCR of the TCR CDR3 was HTBI. TCRdb reprocessed the multiplex PCR reads via MiXCR and lists one record per CDR3 protein. The sample lists around 580,000 distinct CDR3 sequences, approximately 15% occurring once. Points on this clonotype: Antigen: not known.

Source material: blood. The TCR sequence derives from a woman aged 18 to 35 with Graves' hyperthyroidism.

The CDR3 nucleotides are TGTGCCAGCTCACCTCTCGCAGGGCGGTATAGCACAGATACGCAGTATTTT. It translates to CASSPLAGRYSTDTQYF. The V call is TRBV18, the J call TRBJ2-3; perhaps TRBD1 as D (5 bases). CDR1 and CDR2 (germline): KGHSH, LQKENI. The CDR3 is made up of 17 amino acids. Trimming took 3 bases from V and 0 from J, leaving 16 bases between them. Filled out from reference TRBV18 and TRBJ2-3, the complete variable domain reads NAGVMQNPRHLVRRRGQEARLRCSPMKGHSHVYWYRQLPEEGLKFMVYLQKENIIDESGMPKERFSAEFPKEGPSILRIQQVVRGDSAAYFCASSPLAGRYSTDTQYFGPGTRLTVL.